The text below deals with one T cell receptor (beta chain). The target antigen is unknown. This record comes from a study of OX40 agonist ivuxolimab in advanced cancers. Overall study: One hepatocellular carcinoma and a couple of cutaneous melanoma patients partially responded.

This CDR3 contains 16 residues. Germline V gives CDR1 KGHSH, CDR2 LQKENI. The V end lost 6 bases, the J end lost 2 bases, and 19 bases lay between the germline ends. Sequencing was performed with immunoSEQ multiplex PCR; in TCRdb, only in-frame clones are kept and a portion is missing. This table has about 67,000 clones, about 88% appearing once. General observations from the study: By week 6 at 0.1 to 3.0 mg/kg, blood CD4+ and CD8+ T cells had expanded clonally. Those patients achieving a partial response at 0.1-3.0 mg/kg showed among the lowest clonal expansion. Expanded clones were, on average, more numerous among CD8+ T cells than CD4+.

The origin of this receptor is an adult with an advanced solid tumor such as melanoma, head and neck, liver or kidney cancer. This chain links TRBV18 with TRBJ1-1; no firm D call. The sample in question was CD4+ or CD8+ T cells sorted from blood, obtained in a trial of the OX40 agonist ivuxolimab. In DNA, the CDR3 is TGTGCCAGCTCCCTCAACGGTCAGACTTTAAACACTGAAGCTTTCTTT. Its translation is CASSLNGQTLNTEAFF. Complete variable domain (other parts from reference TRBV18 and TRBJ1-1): NAGVMQNPRHLVRRRGQEARLRCSPMKGHSHVYWYRQLPEEGLKFMVYLQKENIIDESGMPKERFSAEFPKEGPSILRIQQVVRGDSAAYFCASSLNGQTLNTEAFFGQGTRLTVV.